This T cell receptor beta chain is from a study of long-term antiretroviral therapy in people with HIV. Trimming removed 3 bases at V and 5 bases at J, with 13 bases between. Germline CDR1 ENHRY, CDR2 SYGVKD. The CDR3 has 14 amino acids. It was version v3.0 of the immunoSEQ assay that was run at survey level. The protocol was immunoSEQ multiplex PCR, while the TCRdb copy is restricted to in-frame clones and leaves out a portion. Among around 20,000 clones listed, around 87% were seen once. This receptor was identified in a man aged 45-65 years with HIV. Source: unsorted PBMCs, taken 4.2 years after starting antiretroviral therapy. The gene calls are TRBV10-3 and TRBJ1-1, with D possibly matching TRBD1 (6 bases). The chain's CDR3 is CAISDHRDVTEAFF. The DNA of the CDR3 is TGTGCCATCAGTGATCACAGGGATGTTACTGAAGCTTTCTTT.